Listed here are 18 T cell receptor beta chains from one sample, sequenced in a study of sequential checkpoint blockade in melanoma. Generated by immunoSEQ multiplex PCR, the TCRdb table keeps only in-frame clones and is missing some. Of roughly 20,000 clones listed, approximately 85% are singletons. The treatment was: randomized to nivolumab then ipilimumab (arm A) or the reverse (arm B). This specimen consisted of CD8+ T cells sorted from blood (inferred from file names), obtained from a patient given nivolumab and ipilimumab in sequence. These receptors came from a human donor with melanoma.

The J gene is TRBJ1-2, the V gene TRBV27; 7 bases map to TRBD1. The V segment lost 3 bases and the J segment 4 bases; nucleotides outside the gene matches: 2. The CDR3 has 13 amino acids. From germline, CDR1 is MNHEY and CDR2 SMNVEV (reference sequence). The CDR3 coding sequence is TGTGCCAGCAGTTTCACAGGGGTCTATGGCTACACCTTC. This translates into CASSFTGVYGYTF.

The chain carries TRBV28 and TRBJ2-5; 7 bases line up with TRBD2. CDR1 and CDR2 from the germline V gene are MDHEN and SYDVKM. This CDR3 is 15 amino acids long. Trimming took 7 bases from V and 8 from J; bases not matched to a gene: 16. CDR3 sequence reads: CASTWEGFRPKTQYF. In DNA, the CDR3 is TGTGCCAGCACCTGGGAGGGTTTTAGACCGAAAACCCAGTACTTC.

This clone was recorded a few times. This sequence joins TRBV19 and TRBJ1-4; D is unresolved. V was pared by 5 bases and J by 2 bases, with 9 bases between. The CDR3 consists of 14 residues. The germline CDR1 and CDR2 sequences are LNHDA and SQIVND (reference sequence). CDR3 in amino acids: CASSLTPTNEKLFF. CDR3 nucleotides: TGTGCCAGTAGTCTGACACCTACTAATGAAAAACTGTTTTTT.

The chain has TRBV7-9 and TRBJ1-1; TRBD1 matches at 8 bases. Trimming at V came to 1 base and at J to 4 bases, leaving 2 bases not matched to a gene. In germline, CDR1 is SEHNR, CDR2 FQNEAQ (reference sequence). This CDR3 region has 14 residues. CDR3 DNA sequence: TGTGCCAGCAGCTTAGGGACAGGGTTCACTGAAGCTTTCTTT. Its protein is CASSLGTGFTEAFF.

This chain links TRBV2 with TRBJ2-2; D is ambiguous. V was clipped by 5 bases and J by 3 bases, with 13 bases between them. The CDR3 runs 15 residues. Germline CDR1 is SNHLY and CDR2 is FYNNEI. CDR3 region: CASSSGRTHTGELFF. Here the CDR3 DNA reads TGTGCCAGCAGTTCCGGTCGAACCCACACCGGGGAGCTGTTTTTT.

The V call is TRBV27, the J call TRBJ2-1, with D hard to call. Germline assignment: CDR1 MNHEY and CDR2 SMNVEV (reference sequence). This CDR3 has 12 amino acids. V lost 3 bases and J 5 bases, leaving 5 bases between the germline ends. The CDR3 region is CASSFNDNEQFF. Here the CDR3 DNA reads TGTGCCAGCAGTTTTAATGACAATGAGCAGTTCTTC.

The chain carries TRBV6-5 and TRBJ1-3; no clear D. From germline, CDR1 is MNHEY and CDR2 SVGAGI. V was clipped by 2 bases and J by 0 bases, with 8 bases between them. This CDR3 has 15 residues. The CDR3 sequence is CASSYTVSSGNTIYF. The CDR3 DNA reads TGTGCCAGCAGTTACACCGTGAGCTCTGGAAACACCATATATTTT.

The V gene is TRBV9, the J gene TRBJ2-7; 11 nucleotides match TRBD1. CDR3 size: 15 residues. The trim removed 0 bases at V and 7 bases at J, leaving 6 bases unmatched. Germline loops: CDR1 SGDLS, CDR2 YYNGEE. CDR3 in amino acids: CASSVGGQGAGEQYF. As DNA, the CDR3 is TGTGCCAGCAGCGTAGGAGGACAGGGGGCAGGGGAGCAGTACTTC. Full variable domain (remainder filled in from reference TRBV9 and TRBJ2-7): DSGVTQTPKHLITATGQRVTLRCSPRSGDLSVYWYQQSLDQGLQFLIQYYNGEERAKGNILERFSAQQFPDLHSELNLSSLELGDSALYFCASSVGGQGAGEQYFGPGTRLTVT.

J is TRBJ1-6 and V is TRBV6-1; no firm D call. The V gene lost 6 bases and the J gene lost 3 bases, with 9 bases spanning the gap. The CDR3 length is 14 residues. From germline, CDR1 is MNHNS and CDR2 SASEGT. CDR3 bases: TGTGCCAGCAGGGACCGGGACTATAATTCACCCCTCCACTTT. This gives the protein CASRDRDYNSPLHF.

J is TRBJ1-1 and V is TRBV6-5; the D gene is possibly TRBD1 (5 bases). The V end was cut by 6 bases, the J end by 4 bases, with 15 bases between. Germline V gene data show CDR1 as MNHEY and CDR2 as SVGAGI. The CDR3 loop spans 14 amino acids. The CDR3 here is CASSPSGPGTEAFF. CDR3 DNA sequence: TGTGCCAGCAGCCCCTCAGGGCCGGGCACTGAAGCTTTCTTT.

The gene calls are TRBV29-1 and TRBJ2-7; 8 positions agree with TRBD1. Germline assignment: CDR1 SQVTM and CDR2 ANQGSEA. Trimming at V came to 6 bases and at J to 3 bases, leaving 4 bases not matched to a gene. The CDR3 consists of 12 residues. The CDR3 nucleotides read TGCAGCGTCGAAACAGGGGGCTACGAGCAGTACTTC. Amino acid sequence: CSVETGGYEQYF.

The genes are TRBV5-1 and TRBJ1-1; D perhaps matches TRBD1 (5 bases). Germline CDR1 reads SGHRS; CDR2 reads YFSETQ. The CDR3 consists of 16 residues. V lost 0 bases and J 0 bases, leaving 12 bases between the germline ends. CDR3 region: CASSLGRGTLNTEAFF. The CDR3 nucleotides read TGCGCCAGCAGCTTGGGAAGGGGTACCCTGAACACTGAAGCTTTCTTT.

The chain carries TRBV4-3 and TRBJ2-5; 7 bases fit TRBD1. Germline assignment: CDR1 LGHNA and CDR2 YSLEER. J gave up 4 bases and V 5 bases, and 19 bases lay outside the gene matches. This CDR3 is built from 18 residues. CDR3 nucleotides: TGCGCCAGCAGCTACGCAACCACTTCCGAGACAGGGATAGAGACCCAGTACTTC. Its protein is CASSYATTSETGIETQYF.

This chain connects TRBV5-8 to TRBJ2-7; D remains ambiguous. This CDR3 spans 12 amino acids. The germline V gene encodes CDR1 SGHTS and CDR2 YDEGEE. Trimming shortened V by 2 bases and J by 3 bases, and 6 bases separated the two germline ends. The DNA for the CDR3 is TGTGCCAGCAGCTTACGGAGCTACGAGCAGTACTTC. Residues: CASSLRSYEQYF. The full variable domain, rest sourced from reference TRBV5-8 and TRBJ2-7, is EAGVTQSPTHLIKTRGQQATLRCSPISGHTSVYWYQQALGLGLQFLLWYDEGEERNRGNFPPRFSGRQFPNYSSELNVNALELEDSALYLCASSLRSYEQYFGPGTRLTVT.

The chain carries TRBV29-1 and TRBJ1-2; TRBD1 might be the D (5 bases). The CDR3 is made up of 16 amino acids. The ends were cut back, 3 bases at V and 5 bases at J, with 22 bases in the middle. The germline gives CDR1 SQVTM, CDR2 ANQGSEA. The CDR3 DNA sequence: TGCAGCGTTGACGCTGGGGCGGAGGGAGCGGTATATGGCTACACCTTC. It encodes CSVDAGAEGAVYGYTF.

The chain carries TRBV6-6 and TRBJ1-2; D is unclear. The germline V gene has CDR1 MNHNY and CDR2 SVGAGI (reference sequence). Trimming pared 7 bases from V and 2 bases from J, leaving 14 bases between. The CDR3 has 14 residues. CDR3 nucleotide sequence: TGTGCCAGCACCTCTTGGCCGGGGAACTATGGCTACACCTTC. Translating it yields CASTSWPGNYGYTF.

The V gene is TRBV29-1, the J gene TRBJ2-5, with D perhaps TRBD1 (5 bases). The J call may be faulty, since TRBJ2-7 better matches the DNA end. The CDR3 totals 11 residues. Germline CDR1 reads SQVTM; CDR2 reads ANQGSEA. The CDR3 coding sequence is TGCAGCGTTGATAGGGGCCACGAGCAGTACTTC. Amino acid sequence: CSVDRGHEQYF.

V and J are TRBV7-9 and TRBJ2-1; TRBD2 aligns across 7 bases. CDR1 and CDR2 from the germline V gene are SEHNR and FQNEAQ (reference sequence). The CDR3 totals 17 residues. Germline trimming cut 4 bases from V and 0 bases from J; bases unmatched to any gene: 9. The CDR3 spells CASSSPLAASSYNEQFF. The CDR3 nucleotides are TGTGCCAGCAGCTCGCCTCTAGCGGCTAGCTCCTACAATGAGCAGTTCTTC.